Presented here are 5 T cell receptor beta chains from one specimen sequenced in a study of T cell responses to AZD1222 COVID-19 vaccine. Profiled with immunoSEQ multiplex PCR; TCRdb holds only in-frame clones, not every one. The data contain roughly 120,000 clones, more than 75% of them singletons. The material sequenced was peripheral blood, taken 28 days after the second AZD1222 dose. The receptors stem from an adult who received the AZD1222 COVID-19 vaccine.

V and J are TRBV15 and TRBJ2-5, with 10 bases aligning to TRBD2. Trimming removed 8 bases from V and 2 bases from J; junction bases left unmatched: 8. The CDR3 is made up of 15 amino acids. The germline gives CDR1 LNHNV, CDR2 YYDKDF (reference sequence). CDR3 DNA sequence: TGTGCCACCCGCGGAGTAGCGGGGGGACAAGAGACCCAGTACTTC. It translates to CATRGVAGGQETQYF.

V gene TRBV7-6 combines with J gene TRBJ2-5; tentative D call: TRBD2 (6 bases). Trimming shortened V by 3 bases and J by 2 bases, and 16 bases separated the two germline ends. Germline CDR1 and CDR2: SGHVS and FNYEAQ. The CDR3 consists of 16 residues. CDR3 region: CASSFSLGLQQETQYF. As DNA, the CDR3 is TGTGCCAGCAGCTTCTCGTTGGGACTCCAACAAGAGACCCAGTACTTC.

CDR3 loop: CAWTSGGADTGELFF. The CDR3 DNA is TGTGCCTGGACTAGCGGGGGGGCAGACACCGGGGAGCTGTTTTTT. The J gene is TRBJ2-2, the V gene TRBV30; 12 bases map to TRBD2. Germline V CDR1 and CDR2: GTSNPN, SVGIG (reference sequence). This CDR3 is 15 amino acids long. Trimming at V came to 4 bases and at J to 3 bases, leaving 3 bases not matched to a gene.

This rearrangement joins TRBV6-5 to TRBJ1-2; 7 positions match TRBD1. CDR1 is MNHEY, CDR2 SVGAGI, per germline. The J segment lost 2 bases and the V segment lost 0 bases, leaving 6 bases of the junction unmatched. The CDR3 covers 16 residues. This CDR3 is CASSYSLATGNYGYTF. The CDR3 DNA reads TGTGCCAGCAGTTACTCTTTAGCGACAGGGAACTATGGCTACACCTTC.

The chain employs TRBV27 and TRBJ1-2; D perhaps matches TRBD1 (6 bases). The CDR3 is 16 residues long. In germline, CDR1 is MNHEY, CDR2 SMNVEV (reference sequence). Trimming shortened V by 5 bases and J by 2 bases, and 18 bases separated the two germline ends. The CDR3 sequence is CASSTHLLTGNYGYTF. CDR3 nucleotides: TGTGCCAGCAGTACCCACCTCCTCACAGGGAACTATGGCTACACCTTC.